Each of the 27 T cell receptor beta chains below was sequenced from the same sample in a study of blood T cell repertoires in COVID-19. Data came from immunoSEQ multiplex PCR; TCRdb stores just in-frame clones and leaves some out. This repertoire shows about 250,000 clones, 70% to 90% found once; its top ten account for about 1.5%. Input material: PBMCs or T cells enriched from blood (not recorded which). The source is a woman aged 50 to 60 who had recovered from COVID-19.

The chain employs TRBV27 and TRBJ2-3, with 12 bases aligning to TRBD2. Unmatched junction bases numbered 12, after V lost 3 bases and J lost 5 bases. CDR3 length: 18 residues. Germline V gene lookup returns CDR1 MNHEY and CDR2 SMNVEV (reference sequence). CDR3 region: CASSLRDLAGGPVDTQYF. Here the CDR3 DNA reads TGTGCCAGCAGTTTGAGAGACCTAGCGGGAGGGCCGGTAGATACGCAGTATTTT.

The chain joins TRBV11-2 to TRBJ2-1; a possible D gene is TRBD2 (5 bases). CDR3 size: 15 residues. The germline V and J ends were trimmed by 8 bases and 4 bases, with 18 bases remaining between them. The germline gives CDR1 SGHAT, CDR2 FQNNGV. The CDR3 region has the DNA TGTGCCAGCTCACCTTTGGGCGGGCTATACAATGAGCAGTTCTTC. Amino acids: CASSPLGGLYNEQFF. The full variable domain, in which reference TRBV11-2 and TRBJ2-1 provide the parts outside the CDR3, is EAGVAQSPRYKIIEKRQSVAFWCNPISGHATLYWYQQILGQGPKLLIQFQNNGVVDDSQLPKDRFSAERLKGVDSTLKIQPAKLEDSAVYLCASSPLGGLYNEQFFGPGTRLTVL.

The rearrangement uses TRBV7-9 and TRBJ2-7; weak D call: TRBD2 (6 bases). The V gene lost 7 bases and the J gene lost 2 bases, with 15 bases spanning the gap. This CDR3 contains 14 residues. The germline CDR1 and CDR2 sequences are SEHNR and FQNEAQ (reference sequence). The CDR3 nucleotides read TGTGCCAGCACCGCCTCGGGGGAAGCCTACGAGCAGTACTTC. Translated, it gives CASTASGEAYEQYF.

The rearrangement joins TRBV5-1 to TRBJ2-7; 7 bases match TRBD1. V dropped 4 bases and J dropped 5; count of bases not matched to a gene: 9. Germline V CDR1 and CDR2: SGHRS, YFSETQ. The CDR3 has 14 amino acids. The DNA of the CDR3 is TGCGCCAGCAGCCCGGCGAGGGGGCTTAACGAGCAGTACTTC. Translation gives CASSPARGLNEQYF.

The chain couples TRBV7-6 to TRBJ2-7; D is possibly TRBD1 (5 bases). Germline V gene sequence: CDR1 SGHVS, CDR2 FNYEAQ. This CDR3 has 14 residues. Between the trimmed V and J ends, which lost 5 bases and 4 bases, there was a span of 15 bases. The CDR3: CASSPNPGRYEQYF. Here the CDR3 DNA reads TGTGCCAGCAGCCCAAACCCAGGGCGGTACGAGCAGTACTTC.

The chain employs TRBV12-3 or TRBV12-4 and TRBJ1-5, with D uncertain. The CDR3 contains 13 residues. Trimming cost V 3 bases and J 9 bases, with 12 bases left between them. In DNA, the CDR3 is TGTGCCAGCAGTTTGGGCTCTCTCTGGCCCCAGCATTTT. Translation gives CASSLGSLWPQHF.

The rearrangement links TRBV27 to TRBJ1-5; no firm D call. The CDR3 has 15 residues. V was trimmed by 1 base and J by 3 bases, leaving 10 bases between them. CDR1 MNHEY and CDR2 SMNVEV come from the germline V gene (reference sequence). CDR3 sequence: CASSLFWAPNQPQHF. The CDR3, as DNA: TGTGCCAGCAGTTTATTTTGGGCTCCCAATCAGCCCCAGCATTTT.

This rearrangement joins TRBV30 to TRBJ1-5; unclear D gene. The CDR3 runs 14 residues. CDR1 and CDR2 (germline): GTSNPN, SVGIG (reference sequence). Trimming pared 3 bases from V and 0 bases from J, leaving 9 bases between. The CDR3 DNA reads TGTGCCTGGAGGACAAAAAGTAGCAATCAGCCCCAGCATTTT. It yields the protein CAWRTKSSNQPQHF.

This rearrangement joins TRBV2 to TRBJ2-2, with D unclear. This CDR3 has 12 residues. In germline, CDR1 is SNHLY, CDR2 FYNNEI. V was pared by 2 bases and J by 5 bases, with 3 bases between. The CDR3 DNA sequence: TGTGCCAGCAGTGAACTTACCGGGGAGCTGTTTTTT. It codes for CASSELTGELFF.

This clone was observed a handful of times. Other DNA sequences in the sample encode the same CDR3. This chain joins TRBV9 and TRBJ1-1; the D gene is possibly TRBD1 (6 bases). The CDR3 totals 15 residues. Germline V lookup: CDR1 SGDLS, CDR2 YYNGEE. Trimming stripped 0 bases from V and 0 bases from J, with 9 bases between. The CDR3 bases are TGTGCCAGCAGCGTAGGACAGGCTATGAACACTGAAGCTTTCTTT. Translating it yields CASSVGQAMNTEAFF.

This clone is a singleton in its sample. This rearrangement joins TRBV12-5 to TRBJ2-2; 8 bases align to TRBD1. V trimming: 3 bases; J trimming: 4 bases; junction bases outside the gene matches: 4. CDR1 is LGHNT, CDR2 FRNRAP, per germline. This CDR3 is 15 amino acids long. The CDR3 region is CASGFGQGGTGELFF. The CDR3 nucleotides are TGTGCTAGTGGTTTCGGACAGGGTGGCACCGGGGAGCTGTTTTTT.

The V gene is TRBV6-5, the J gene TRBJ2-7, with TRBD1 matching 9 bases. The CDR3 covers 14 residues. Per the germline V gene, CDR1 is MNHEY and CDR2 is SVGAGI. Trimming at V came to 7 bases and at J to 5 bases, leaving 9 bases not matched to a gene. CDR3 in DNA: TGTGCCAGCATGGCGGGACAGGGTAATAACGAGCAGTACTTC. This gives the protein CASMAGQGNNEQYF.

The CDR3 nucleotides are TGTGCCAGCAACCTAGGCGGGCACTCGAACACTGAAGCTTTCTTT. This encodes CASNLGGHSNTEAFF. The J gene is TRBJ1-1, the V gene TRBV28, with D uncertain. Trimming cost V 7 bases and J 1 base, with 16 bases left between them. The CDR3 has 15 residues. Germline lookup yields CDR1 MDHEN and CDR2 SYDVKM.

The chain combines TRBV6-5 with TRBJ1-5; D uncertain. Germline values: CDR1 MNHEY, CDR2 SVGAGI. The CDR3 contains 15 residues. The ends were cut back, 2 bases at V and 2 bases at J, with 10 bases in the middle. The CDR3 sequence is CASSYGRDGNQPQHF. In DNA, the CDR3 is TGTGCCAGCAGTTACGGACGGGATGGCAATCAGCCCCAGCATTTT.

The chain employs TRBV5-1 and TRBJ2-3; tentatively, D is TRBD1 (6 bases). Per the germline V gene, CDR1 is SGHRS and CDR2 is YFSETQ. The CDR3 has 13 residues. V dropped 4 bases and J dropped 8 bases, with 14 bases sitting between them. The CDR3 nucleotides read TGCGCCAGCAGCCCACAGGGAGAGGGTACGCAGTATTTT. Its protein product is CASSPQGEGTQYF.

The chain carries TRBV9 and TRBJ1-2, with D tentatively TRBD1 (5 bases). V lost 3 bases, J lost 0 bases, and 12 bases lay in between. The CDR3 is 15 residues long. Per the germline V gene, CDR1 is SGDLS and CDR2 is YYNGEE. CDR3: CASSATGTSNYGYTF. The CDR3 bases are TGTGCCAGCAGCGCAACCGGGACTTCTAACTATGGCTACACCTTC.

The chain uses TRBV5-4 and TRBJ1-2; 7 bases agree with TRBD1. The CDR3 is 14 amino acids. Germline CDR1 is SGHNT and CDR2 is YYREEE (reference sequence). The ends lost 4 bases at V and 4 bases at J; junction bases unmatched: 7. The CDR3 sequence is CASSLDRALYGYTF. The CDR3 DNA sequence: TGTGCCAGCAGCCTTGACAGGGCTCTCTATGGCTACACCTTC. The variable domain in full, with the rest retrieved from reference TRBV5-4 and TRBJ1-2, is ETGVTQSPTHLIKTRGQQVTLRCSSQSGHNTVSWYQQALGQGPQFIFQYYREEENGRGNFPPRFSGLQFPNYSSELNVNALELDDSALYLCASSLDRALYGYTFGSGTRLTVV.

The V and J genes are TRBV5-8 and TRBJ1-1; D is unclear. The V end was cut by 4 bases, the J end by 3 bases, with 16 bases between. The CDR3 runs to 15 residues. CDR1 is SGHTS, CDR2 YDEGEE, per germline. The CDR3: CASSNPGRAHTEAFF. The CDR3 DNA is TGTGCCAGCAGCAACCCCGGGAGAGCTCACACTGAAGCTTTCTTT.

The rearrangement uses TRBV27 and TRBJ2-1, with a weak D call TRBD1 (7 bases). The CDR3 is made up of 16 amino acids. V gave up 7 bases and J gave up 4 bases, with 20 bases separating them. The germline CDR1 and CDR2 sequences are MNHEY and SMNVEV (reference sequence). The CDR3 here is CASTPGGGLHYNEQFF. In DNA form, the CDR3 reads TGTGCCAGCACTCCAGGAGGGGGCCTACATTACAATGAGCAGTTCTTC.

The CDR3 coding sequence is TGTGCCAGAAGTTCGTCCGCGGGAGAAGGTCGGCAAGAGACCCAGTACTTC. Amino acid sequence: CARSSSAGEGRQETQYF. The chain links TRBV7-5 to TRBJ2-5; the listed D gene, TRBD2, was not tested against the DNA. TRBV7-5 is described as a pseudogene. This CDR3 is built from 17 residues.

The CDR3 spells CASSFDSMNTEAFF. The CDR3 DNA reads TGTGCCAGCAGTTTCGACTCCATGAACACTGAAGCTTTCTTT. The chain has TRBV2 and TRBJ1-1, with D unresolved. CDR1 SNHLY and CDR2 FYNNEI come from the germline V gene. V shed 5 bases and J shed 0 bases, with 10 bases lying between them. The CDR3 is 14 residues long.

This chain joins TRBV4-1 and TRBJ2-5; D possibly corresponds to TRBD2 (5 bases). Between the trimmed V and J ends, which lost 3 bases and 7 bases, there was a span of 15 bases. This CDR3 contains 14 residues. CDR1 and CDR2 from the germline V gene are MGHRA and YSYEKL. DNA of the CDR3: TGCGCCAGCAGCCACAACGGGGTAGAAGGGACCCAGTACTTC. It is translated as CASSHNGVEGTQYF.

This CDR3 reads CASSRWNTEAFF. The CDR3 DNA follows: TGTGCCAGCAGCCGGTGGAACACTGAAGCTTTCTTT. This sequence joins TRBV27 and TRBJ1-1; no reliable D call. The germline gives CDR1 MNHEY, CDR2 SMNVEV (reference sequence). CDR3 size: 12 residues. Trimming took 6 bases from V and 1 from J, leaving 6 bases between them.

CDR3 residues: CAAGLAVGETQYF. CDR3 nucleotide sequence: TGTGCCGCGGGACTAGCCGTGGGGGAGACCCAGTACTTC. The gene calls are TRBV30 and TRBJ2-5; 9 nucleotides agree with TRBD2. Looked up from germline, CDR1 is GTSNPN and CDR2 is SVGIG (reference sequence). V trimming: 8 bases; J trimming: 5 bases; junction bases outside the gene matches: 9. The CDR3 runs 13 residues.

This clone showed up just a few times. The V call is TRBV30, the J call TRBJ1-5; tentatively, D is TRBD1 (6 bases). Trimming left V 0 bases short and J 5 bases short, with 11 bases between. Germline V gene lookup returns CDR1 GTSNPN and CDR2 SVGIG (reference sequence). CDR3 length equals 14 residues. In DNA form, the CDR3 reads TGTGCCTGGAGTGTACGGGGGGGCTATCAGCCCCAGCATTTT. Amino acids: CAWSVRGGYQPQHF.

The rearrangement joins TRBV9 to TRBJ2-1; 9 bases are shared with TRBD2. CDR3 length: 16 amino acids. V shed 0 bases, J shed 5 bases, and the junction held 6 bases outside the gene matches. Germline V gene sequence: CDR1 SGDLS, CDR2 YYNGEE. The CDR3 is CASSVDAAGGNNEQFF. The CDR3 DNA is TGTGCCAGCAGCGTAGACGCAGCGGGAGGAAACAATGAGCAGTTCTTC.

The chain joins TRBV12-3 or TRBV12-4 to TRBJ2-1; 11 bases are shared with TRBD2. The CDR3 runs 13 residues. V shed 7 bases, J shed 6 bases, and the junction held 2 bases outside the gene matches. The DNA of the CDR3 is TGTGCCAGCAACCTAGCGGGAGGCAATGAGCAGTTCTTC. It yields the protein CASNLAGGNEQFF.